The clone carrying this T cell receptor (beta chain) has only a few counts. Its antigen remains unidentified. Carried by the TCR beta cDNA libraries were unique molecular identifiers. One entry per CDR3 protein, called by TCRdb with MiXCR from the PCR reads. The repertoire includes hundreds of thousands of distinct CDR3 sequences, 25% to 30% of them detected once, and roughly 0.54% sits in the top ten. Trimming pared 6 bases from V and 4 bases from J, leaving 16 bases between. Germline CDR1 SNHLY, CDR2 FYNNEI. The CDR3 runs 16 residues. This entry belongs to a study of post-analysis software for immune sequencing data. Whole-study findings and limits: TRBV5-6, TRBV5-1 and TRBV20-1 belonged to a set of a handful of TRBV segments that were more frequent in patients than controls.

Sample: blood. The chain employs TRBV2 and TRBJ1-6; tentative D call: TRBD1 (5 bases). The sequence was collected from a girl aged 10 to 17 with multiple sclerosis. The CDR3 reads CASSAGTPGYNSPLHF. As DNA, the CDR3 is TGTGCCAGCAGCGCCGGGACCCCCGGATATAATTCACCCCTCCACTTT.